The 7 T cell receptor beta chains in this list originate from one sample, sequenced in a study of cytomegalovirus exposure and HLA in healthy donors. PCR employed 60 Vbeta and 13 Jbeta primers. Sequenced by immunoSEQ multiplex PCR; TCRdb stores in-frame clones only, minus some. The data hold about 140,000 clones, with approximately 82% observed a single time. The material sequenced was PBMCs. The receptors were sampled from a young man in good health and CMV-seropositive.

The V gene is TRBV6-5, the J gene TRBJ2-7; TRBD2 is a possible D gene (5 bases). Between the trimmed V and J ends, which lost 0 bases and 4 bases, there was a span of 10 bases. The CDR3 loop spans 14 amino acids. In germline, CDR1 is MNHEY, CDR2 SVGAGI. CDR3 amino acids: CASSYSYGEYEQYF. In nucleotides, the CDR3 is TGTGCCAGCAGTTACTCGTACGGGGAATACGAGCAGTACTTC.

CDR3 bases: TGTGCCACCAAGCTAGCGGGATCCTCCTACGAGCAGTACTTC. As protein: CATKLAGSSYEQYF. The rearrangement joins TRBV6-6 to TRBJ2-5; 9 nucleotides line up with TRBD2. The DNA end favors TRBJ2-7, so the J call may be wrong. The CDR3 contains 14 residues. CDR1 MNHNY and CDR2 SVGAGI come from the germline V gene (reference sequence).

CDR3 region: CASSVEVGGGAFYNEQFF. The CDR3 DNA is TGTGCCAGCAGCGTAGAGGTGGGCGGGGGGGCCTTTTACAATGAGCAGTTCTTC. This chain links TRBV9 with TRBJ2-1; the match to TRBD2 covers 9 bases. Unmatched junction bases numbered 11, after V lost 0 bases and J lost 4 bases. The CDR3 length is 18 residues. Germline CDR1 SGDLS, CDR2 YYNGEE.

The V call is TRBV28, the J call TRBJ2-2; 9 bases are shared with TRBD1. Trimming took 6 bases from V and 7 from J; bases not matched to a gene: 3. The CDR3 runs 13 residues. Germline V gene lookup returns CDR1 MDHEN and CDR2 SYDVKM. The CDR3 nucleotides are TGTGCCAGCAGGGACAGGGGTGACGGGGAGCTGTTTTTT. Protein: CASRDRGDGELFF.

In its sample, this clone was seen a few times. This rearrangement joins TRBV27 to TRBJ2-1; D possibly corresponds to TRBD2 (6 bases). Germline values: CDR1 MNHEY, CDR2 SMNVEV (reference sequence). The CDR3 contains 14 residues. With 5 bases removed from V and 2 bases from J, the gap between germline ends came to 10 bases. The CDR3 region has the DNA TGTGCCAGCAGTACCGGGGGAACCTACAATGAGCAGTTCTTC. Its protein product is CASSTGGTYNEQFF.

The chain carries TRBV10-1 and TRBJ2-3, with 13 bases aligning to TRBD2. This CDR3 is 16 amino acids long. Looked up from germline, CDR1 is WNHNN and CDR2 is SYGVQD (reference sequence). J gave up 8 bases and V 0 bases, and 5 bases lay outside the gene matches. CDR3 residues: CASSESWTSGGGTQYF. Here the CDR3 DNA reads TGCGCCAGCAGTGAGTCGTGGACTAGCGGGGGAGGTACGCAGTATTTT.

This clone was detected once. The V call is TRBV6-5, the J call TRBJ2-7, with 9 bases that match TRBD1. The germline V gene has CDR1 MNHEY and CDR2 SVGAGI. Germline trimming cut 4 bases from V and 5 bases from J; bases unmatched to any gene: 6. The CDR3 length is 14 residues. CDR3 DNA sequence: TGTGCCAGCAGTTTGGACAGGGGTCAACACGAGCAGTACTTC. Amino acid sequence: CASSLDRGQHEQYF.